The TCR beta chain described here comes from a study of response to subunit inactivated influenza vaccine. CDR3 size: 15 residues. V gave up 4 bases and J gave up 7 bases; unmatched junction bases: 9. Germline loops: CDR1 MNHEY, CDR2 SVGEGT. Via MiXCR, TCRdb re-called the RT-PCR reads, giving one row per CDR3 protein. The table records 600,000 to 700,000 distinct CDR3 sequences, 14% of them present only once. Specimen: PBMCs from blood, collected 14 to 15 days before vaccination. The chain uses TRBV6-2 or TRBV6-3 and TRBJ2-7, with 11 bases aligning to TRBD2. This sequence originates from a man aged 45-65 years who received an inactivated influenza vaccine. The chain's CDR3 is CASSLQLAGAGEQYF. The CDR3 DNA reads TGTGCCAGCAGTTTACAACTAGCGGGAGCGGGGGAGCAGTACTTC.